This T cell receptor beta chain was captured in a study of blood T cell repertoires in COVID-19. Background on the study: The United States, Italy and Spain supplied acute and convalescent COVID-19 samples. PBMCs, B-cell-depleted T cells, or T cells were the source of the cDNA or gDNA that made up the material.

As originally analysed: Quantification of nucleated cells was approximated via reference gene primer amplification. Some clones are missing from TCRdb's copy, which holds only in-frame ones; the method was immunoSEQ multiplex PCR. From that table come the V and J calls and clone size; the DNA was used to work out D and trimming. The sample lists approximately 120,000 clones; 75% to 90% were seen once. Trimming took 8 bases from V and 5 from J; bases not matched to a gene: 7. Germline V gene data show CDR1 as SNHLY and CDR2 as FYNNEI. The CDR3 sequence is 14 residues long. J is TRBJ1-3 and V is TRBV2; 9 bases line up with TRBD1. The sequenced sample was peripheral blood. The clonotype originates from a woman between 55 and 75 years old with acute or convalescent COVID-19. CDR3 in DNA: TGTGCCAGCGCCCGGACAGGGGCCAGAAACACCATATATTTT. This gives the protein CASARTGARNTIYF. Full variable domain (outside the CDR3, taken from reference TRBV2 and TRBJ1-3): EPEVTQTPSHQVTQMGQEVILRCVPISNHLYFYWYRQILGQKVEFLVSFYNNEISEKSEIFDDQFSVERPDGSNFTLKIRSTKLEDSAMYFCASARTGARNTIYFGEGSWLTVV.